This TCR beta chain appears in the sequencing data of a study of CD8+ T cells in alopecia areata. Study information: Oral tofacitinib (5 to 10 mg twice daily) was administered to treated patients. Overall study results and limits: Scalp clonality, along with expanded CD8+ clones among the top 100, was significantly decreased by tofacitinib.

As to this clone: Its matching antigen is unknown.

The CDR3 consists of 15 residues. The germline V gene encodes CDR1 SGHNT and CDR2 YYREEE (reference sequence). Trimming left V 2 bases short and J 5 bases short, with 16 bases between. Treatment indicated: oral pan-JAK inhibitor, 5-10 mg twice daily. Following RNA extraction, reverse transcription yielded cDNA that acted as the sequencing template. Sequenced by immunoSEQ multiplex PCR; TCRdb stores in-frame clones only, minus some. Among about 210,000 clones listed, under 70% were seen once. Sequenced here: CD4+ T cells sorted from blood, sampled around week 44, from a patient treated with tofacitinib. The receptor comes from a human donor with alopecia areata. The chain links TRBV5-4 to TRBJ1-2, with D unclear. CDR3: CASSLARQTVYGYTF. In DNA, the CDR3 is TGTGCCAGCAGCTTAGCACGGCAAACGGTTTATGGCTACACCTTC.